The clone carrying this TCR beta chain was seen a handful of times. Its target is unknown. The CDR3 has 16 residues. Germline assignment: CDR1 LNHDA and CDR2 SQIVND (reference sequence). V was cut by 1 base and J by 3 bases, with 15 bases left in between. The repertoire was sequenced with immunoSEQ multiplex PCR; TCRdb's copy has only in-frame clones and lacks some. The sample contains roughly 280 clones, around a fifth of which appear only once. The entry originates in a study of tumour-infiltrating T cells in Burkitt lymphoma. Background on the study: Patients covered every epidemiological subtype of Burkitt lymphoma. Findings of the study overall: Several public clonotypes recurred in numerous Burkitt lymphoma patients.

This clonotype was obtained from a human donor with Burkitt lymphoma. Sequencing was done on a sample of tumor tissue. The chain links TRBV19 to TRBJ1-1; no reliable D call. The CDR3 spells CASSIVGSGVDTEAFF. CDR3 in DNA: TGTGCCAGTAGTATAGTAGGATCCGGGGTTGACACTGAAGCTTTCTTT. Combining the CDR3 with reference TRBV19 and TRBJ1-1 gives the whole variable domain DGGITQSPKYLFRKEGQNVTLSCEQNLNHDAMYWYRQDPGQGLRLIYYSQIVNDFQKGDIAEGYSVSREKKESFPLTVTSAQKNPTAFYLCASSIVGSGVDTEAFFGQGTRLTVV.